This T cell receptor (beta chain) stems from a study of cytomegalovirus exposure and HLA in healthy donors. Study observations and caveats: Presence/absence analyses took donor sequencing depth as roughly uniform. Later analysis found that TCR beta chains associated with HLA were more clonally expanded than other, equally common chains. The study put 150 or so TCR beta chains on its list as cytomegalovirus-associated.

With V trimmed by 5 bases and J by 13 bases, 17 bases remained unmatched. Germline CDR1 reads SGHVS; CDR2 reads FQNEAQ. The CDR3 has 15 residues. As for this clone: What it recognizes is unknown.

Despite likely unrecorded immune exposures, the donors were nominally healthy at the time of sampling. The PCR used 60 Vbeta and 13 Jbeta primers. Using immunoSEQ multiplex PCR, the repertoire was profiled, and TCRdb retains in-frame clones only, with some absent. The sample yields roughly 120,000 clones, around 85% seen once. Material: PBMCs. This TCR was recovered from a man aged 40-55 years in good health and CMV-seronegative. This chain links TRBV7-8 with TRBJ2-7, with TRBD2 matching 10 bases. This CDR3 is CASSPTSGLAGAVYF. In DNA form, the CDR3 reads TGTGCCAGCAGCCCAACGTCAGGTCTAGCGGGGGCAGTATACTTC.